Following are 32 T cell receptor beta chains from one sample sequenced in a study of blood T cell repertoires in COVID-19. Some clones are missing from TCRdb's copy, which holds only in-frame ones; the method was immunoSEQ multiplex PCR. The repertoire holds some 200,000 clones, with about 90% as singletons. Input material: peripheral blood. The source is a woman aged 50 to 60 with acute or convalescent COVID-19.

The gene calls are TRBV24-1 and TRBJ2-3, with D hard to call. The CDR3 length is 15 residues. Looked up from germline, CDR1 is KGHDR and CDR2 is SFDVKD. Trimming left V 5 bases short and J 5 bases short, with 16 bases between. The CDR3 is CATSVAQSRRDTQYF. The CDR3 region has the DNA TGTGCCACCAGTGTTGCACAGAGCCGCCGAGATACGCAGTATTTT.

The count of this clone is one. The chain couples TRBV10-3 to TRBJ2-6; TRBD1 agrees at 11 bases. V shed 4 bases and J 0 bases; nucleotides not matched to a gene: 11. Germline CDR1 reads ENHRY; CDR2 reads SYGVKD. This CDR3 comprises 20 residues. Here the CDR3 DNA reads TGTGCCATCAGTGTTGGACAGGGGGCCATTTCCGGCTCTGGGGCCAACGTCCTGACTTTC. Protein product: CAISVGQGAISGSGANVLTF.

The chain is built from TRBV27 and TRBJ1-1; 8 positions agree with TRBD1. The trim removed 6 bases at V and 4 bases at J, leaving 7 bases unmatched. CDR1 is MNHEY, CDR2 SMNVEV, per germline (reference sequence). This CDR3 is built from 14 residues. This CDR3 reads CASRLRGPVTEAFF. The CDR3 DNA reads TGTGCCAGCAGACTCAGGGGGCCGGTCACTGAAGCTTTCTTT.

The chain employs TRBV2 and TRBJ1-2; TRBD1 matches at 11 bases. The germline CDR1 and CDR2 sequences are SNHLY and FYNNEI. Trimming at V came to 6 bases and at J to 6 bases, leaving 12 bases not matched to a gene. The CDR3 is 16 amino acids. In DNA, the CDR3 is TGTGCCAGCAGGGGGACAGGGGGAGGATCACTTAATGGCTACACCTTC. This gives the protein CASRGTGGGSLNGYTF.

This clone was seen a handful of times. The CDR3 is CASRPTGDSNEQFF. CDR3 nucleotides: TGTGCCAGCAGACCGACAGGGGATAGCAATGAGCAGTTCTTC. The chain couples TRBV6-4 to TRBJ2-1, with 8 bases that match TRBD1. The CDR3 length is 14 residues. CDR1 is MRHNA and CDR2 is SNTAGT in the germline V gene. V gave up 6 bases and J gave up 6 bases; unmatched junction bases: 7.

The gene calls are TRBV6-2 or TRBV6-3 and TRBJ2-2; TRBD2 agrees at 12 bases. With V trimmed by 4 bases and J by 5 bases, 5 bases remained unmatched. Germline CDR1 MNHEY, CDR2 SVGEGT. This CDR3 contains 16 residues. This CDR3 reads CASSSTSGRGTGELFF. Written as DNA, the CDR3 is TGTGCCAGCAGTTCGACTAGCGGGAGAGGGACCGGGGAGCTGTTTTTT.

The chain uses TRBV7-2 and TRBJ1-1; tentative D call: TRBD1 (5 bases). Trimming pared 5 bases from V and 3 bases from J, leaving 13 bases between. In germline, CDR1 is SGHTA, CDR2 FQGNSA. The CDR3 consists of 14 residues. The CDR3 sequence is CASSAGPSDTEAFF. For the CDR3, the DNA is TGTGCCAGCAGCGCGGGACCGAGTGACACTGAAGCTTTCTTT.

V usage is TRBV15 and J usage is TRBJ2-6; 10 bases are shared with TRBD1. CDR1 and CDR2 (germline): LNHNV, YYDKDF (reference sequence). V was clipped by 6 bases and J by 5 bases; unmatched bases: 1. The CDR3 is 14 amino acids. The CDR3 spells CATRTGGRANVLTF. CDR3 sequence (DNA): TGTGCCACCAGGACAGGGGGCCGGGCCAACGTCCTGACTTTC.

The chain carries TRBV18 and TRBJ1-6; TRBD1 is a possible D gene (6 bases). The length of the CDR3 is 15 residues. V was pared by 3 bases and J by 10 bases, with 16 bases between. The germline V gene has CDR1 KGHSH and CDR2 LQKENI. The CDR3 nucleotides are TGTGCCAGCTCACCCGCTGGGGGCCGATTCTCACCCCTCCACTTT. Its translation is CASSPAGGRFSPLHF. Full variable domain (rest looked up from reference TRBV18 and TRBJ1-6): NAGVMQNPRHLVRRRGQEARLRCSPMKGHSHVYWYRQLPEEGLKFMVYLQKENIIDESGMPKERFSAEFPKEGPSILRIQQVVRGDSAAYFCASSPAGGRFSPLHFGNGTRLTVT.

This chain links TRBV4-3 with TRBJ2-3, with TRBD2 matching over 10 bases. The trim removed 0 bases at V and 4 bases at J, leaving 7 bases unmatched. CDR1 is LGHNA, CDR2 YSLEER, per germline. This CDR3 contains 17 residues. The CDR3 here is CASSQDLASGRSDTQYF. Written as DNA, the CDR3 is TGCGCCAGCAGCCAAGATTTAGCTAGCGGGAGATCAGATACGCAGTATTTT.

This chain joins TRBV11-2 and TRBJ1-1; TRBD1 is a possible D gene (6 bases). Trimming took off 1 base at V and 5 bases at J, with 11 bases between the two ends. CDR3 length: 14 residues. CDR1 is SGHAT, CDR2 FQNNGV, per germline. Here the CDR3 reads CASSLVSGETEAFF. The CDR3 DNA follows: TGTGCCAGCAGCTTAGTATCAGGGGAGACTGAAGCTTTCTTT. The full variable domain, in which reference TRBV11-2 and TRBJ1-1 provide the parts outside the CDR3, is EAGVAQSPRYKIIEKRQSVAFWCNPISGHATLYWYQQILGQGPKLLIQFQNNGVVDDSQLPKDRFSAERLKGVDSTLKIQPAKLEDSAVYLCASSLVSGETEAFFGQGTRLTVV.

The gene calls are TRBV19 and TRBJ2-7; 9 bases align to TRBD2. In germline, CDR1 is LNHDA, CDR2 SQIVND (reference sequence). This CDR3 has 14 residues. Trimming cost V 6 bases and J 2 bases; bases outside gene matches: 5. CDR3 region: CASSMRTSAYEQYF. The CDR3, as DNA: TGTGCCAGTAGCATGCGGACTAGCGCCTACGAGCAGTACTTC. The variable domain in full, completed from reference TRBV19 and TRBJ2-7, reads DGGITQSPKYLFRKEGQNVTLSCEQNLNHDAMYWYRQDPGQGLRLIYYSQIVNDFQKGDIAEGYSVSREKKESFPLTVTSAQKNPTAFYLCASSMRTSAYEQYFGPGTRLTVT.

This clone was found once. V gene TRBV11-3 combines with J gene TRBJ2-1, with 10 bases aligning to TRBD2. CDR1 SGHNT and CDR2 YENEEA come from the germline V gene. This CDR3 region has 15 residues. The junction had 6 bases not matched to a gene; V was cut back by 5 bases and J by 5 bases. The CDR3 loop is CASSDGLAANNEQFF. CDR3 in DNA: TGTGCCAGCAGCGACGGACTAGCGGCGAACAATGAGCAGTTCTTC.

The J gene is TRBJ2-1, the V gene TRBV19; D possibly corresponds to TRBD2 (7 bases). The CDR3 runs 13 residues. Germline assignment: CDR1 LNHDA and CDR2 SQIVND (reference sequence). The V gene lost 3 bases and the J gene lost 9 bases, with 12 bases spanning the gap. The CDR3 region is CASSIQGRGEQFF. The DNA for the CDR3 is TGTGCCAGTAGTATCCAGGGGAGGGGTGAGCAGTTCTTC.

The chain combines TRBV30 with TRBJ2-7; 7 nucleotides align to TRBD2. The length of the CDR3 is 13 residues. Germline V gene data show CDR1 as GTSNPN and CDR2 as SVGIG (reference sequence). V was clipped by 3 bases and J by 7 bases; unmatched bases: 9. The CDR3 loop is CAWSGEGPGEQYF. The DNA for the CDR3 is TGTGCCTGGAGCGGGGAGGGTCCCGGGGAGCAGTACTTC.

The V gene is TRBV6-2 or TRBV6-3, the J gene TRBJ2-1; tentatively, D is TRBD2 (6 bases). Deletions cut 2 bases from V and 3 bases from J, with 11 bases between. The CDR3 sequence is 15 residues long. Germline V lookup: CDR1 MNHEY, CDR2 SVGEGT. The CDR3 sequence is CASSYDGTFYNEQFF. The CDR3 bases are TGTGCCAGCAGTTACGATGGGACTTTCTACAATGAGCAGTTCTTC.

This clone has a single count. The chain links TRBV18 to TRBJ2-7; D ambiguous. V was shortened by 3 bases and J by 6 bases, with 12 bases between the two germline ends. CDR3 length equals 13 residues. Germline CDR1 KGHSH, CDR2 LQKENI. DNA of the CDR3: TGTGCCAGCTCACCGGGCACGTCCCTCGAGCAGTACTTC. Its translation is CASSPGTSLEQYF.

The chain couples TRBV23-1 to TRBJ2-6; unclear D gene. TRBV23-1 is classed as an ORF, of uncertain function. This CDR3 comprises 16 residues. Trimming stripped 2 bases from V and 0 bases from J, with 8 bases between. Here the CDR3 reads CASSQTVHSGANVLTF. CDR3 DNA: TGCGCCAGCAGTCAAACGGTCCACTCTGGGGCCAACGTCCTGACTTTC.

J is TRBJ1-2 and V is TRBV2, with 8 bases that match TRBD1. CDR3 length: 14 residues. Trimming cost V 3 bases and J 4 bases; bases outside gene matches: 4. From germline, CDR1 is SNHLY and CDR2 FYNNEI. CDR3 protein: CASSEYGQGYGYTF. The CDR3 DNA is TGTGCCAGCAGTGAGTACGGACAGGGCTATGGCTACACCTTC.

In its sample, this clone was seen a few times. The V call is TRBV7-2, the J call TRBJ1-5; no clear D. The length of the CDR3 is 15 residues. CDR1 is SGHTA, CDR2 FQGNSA, per germline. V was clipped by 5 bases and J by 9 bases, with 20 bases between them. DNA for the CDR3: TGTGCCAGCAGCACGGCGGGCGTCGGTCTGACGCCCCAGCATTTT. Amino acids: CASSTAGVGLTPQHF.

The chain carries TRBV4-1 and TRBJ2-3; TRBD2 agrees at 8 bases. The germline gives CDR1 MGHRA, CDR2 YSYEKL. This CDR3 contains 17 residues. V shed 0 bases, J shed 1 base, and the junction held 6 bases outside the gene matches. This CDR3 is CASSQERAGARTDTQYF. CDR3 DNA sequence: TGCGCCAGCAGCCAAGAGCGAGCGGGGGCCCGCACAGATACGCAGTATTTT.

This chain joins TRBV5-1 and TRBJ2-7; possible D gene TRBD2, 6 bases. CDR1 and CDR2 (germline): SGHRS, YFSETQ. This CDR3 has 13 residues. Between the trimmed V and J ends, which lost 2 bases and 4 bases, there was a span of 10 bases. The CDR3 DNA follows: TGCGCCAGCAGCTTTGAGGGACTTTACGAGCAGTACTTC. Translating it yields CASSFEGLYEQYF.

J is TRBJ2-3 and V is TRBV3-1 (or the pseudogene TRBV3-2), with 7 bases aligning to TRBD1. V was clipped by 1 base and J by 0 bases; unmatched bases: 4. Germline V CDR1 and CDR2: LGHDT, YNNKEL (reference sequence). CDR3 size: 16 residues. The CDR3: CASSQGTGTSTDTQYF. The CDR3 bases are TGTGCCAGCAGCCAAGGGACAGGAACTAGCACAGATACGCAGTATTTT.

V is TRBV7-9 and J is TRBJ2-3; D is ambiguous. V lost 1 base, J lost 0 bases, and 5 bases lay in between. The CDR3 consists of 14 residues. Germline CDR1 SEHNR, CDR2 FQNEAQ (reference sequence). CDR3 bases: TGTGCCAGCAGCTTAGGGCTGAGCACAGATACGCAGTATTTT. It specifies CASSLGLSTDTQYF.

For the CDR3, the DNA is TGTGCCATCAGTGGCCAGACAGGGGGCGAGGTCCCCGAGCAGTACTTC. Translation gives CAISGQTGGEVPEQYF. The chain uses TRBV10-3 and TRBJ2-7; TRBD1 matches 10 bases. V was clipped by 4 bases and J by 6 bases; unmatched bases: 12. Looked up from germline, CDR1 is ENHRY and CDR2 is SYGVKD. The CDR3 loop spans 16 amino acids.

The chain joins TRBV6-5 to TRBJ2-7; TRBD1 matches 7 bases. J gave up 2 bases and V 6 bases, and 7 bases lay outside the gene matches. Looked up from germline, CDR1 is MNHEY and CDR2 is SVGAGI. This CDR3 spans 14 amino acids. CDR3 bases: TGTGCCAGCAGGACAGGGTTCACTCCCTACGAGCAGTACTTC. Translating gives CASRTGFTPYEQYF.

This sequence joins TRBV7-8 and TRBJ2-5, with D possibly TRBD1 on 5 matching bases. Trimming took 5 bases from V and 5 from J, leaving 6 bases between them. Per the germline V gene, CDR1 is SGHVS and CDR2 is FQNEAQ. The CDR3 spans 11 residues. In DNA form, the CDR3 reads TGTGCCAGCAGCCCAGGGGAGACCCAGTACTTC. Translated, it gives CASSPGETQYF. The complete variable domain, with remaining parts taken from reference TRBV7-8 and TRBJ2-5, reads GAGVSQSPRYKVAKRGQDVALRCDPISGHVSLFWYQQALGQGPEFLTYFQNEAQLDKSGLPSDRFFAERPEGSVSTLKIQRTQQEDSAVYLCASSPGETQYFGPGTRLLVL.

The chain carries TRBV12-3 or TRBV12-4 and TRBJ1-5; D is perhaps TRBD1 (5 bases). V lost 8 bases, J lost 3 bases, and 11 bases lay in between. This CDR3 contains 13 residues. CDR3 coding DNA: TGTGCCAGCTGCAGGGATACCAATCAGCCCCAGCATTTT. It is translated as CASCRDTNQPQHF.

This chain joins TRBV18 and TRBJ1-5; no clear D gene. This CDR3 is 15 amino acids long. Per the germline V gene, CDR1 is KGHSH and CDR2 is LQKENI. V was cut by 6 bases and J by 3 bases, with 15 bases left in between. CDR3 amino acids: CASSRGGVDNQPQHF. The CDR3 DNA sequence: TGTGCCAGCTCCCGAGGCGGGGTCGACAATCAGCCCCAGCATTTT.

A few counts support this clone. This chain connects TRBV10-3 to TRBJ1-3, with TRBD1 matching over 9 bases. With V trimmed by 11 bases and J by 5 bases, 7 bases remained unmatched. CDR1 is ENHRY, CDR2 SYGVKD, per germline. CDR3 length equals 13 residues. CDR3 amino acids: CAVRDRERNTIYF. CDR3 in DNA: TGTGCCGTCCGGGACAGGGAGAGAAACACCATATATTTT.

This chain uses TRBV3-1 (or the pseudogene TRBV3-2) with TRBJ2-7; perhaps TRBD2 as D (6 bases). Per germline, CDR1 LGHDT and CDR2 YNNKEL (reference sequence). The CDR3 length is 13 residues. Trimming stripped 3 bases from V and 5 bases from J, with 11 bases between. CDR3 sequence: CASSQGGGNEQYF. CDR3 nucleotide sequence: TGTGCCAGCAGCCAGGGTGGCGGGAACGAGCAGTACTTC.

V gene TRBV10-3 combines with J gene TRBJ2-2; the D is unclear. The CDR3 loop spans 16 amino acids. The germline V gene has CDR1 ENHRY and CDR2 SYGVKD. The ends were cut back, 3 bases at V and 2 bases at J, with 13 bases in the middle. Written as DNA, the CDR3 is TGTGCCATCAGTGATGCCGAGCAGGATAACACCGGGGAGCTGTTTTTT. It translates to CAISDAEQDNTGELFF.